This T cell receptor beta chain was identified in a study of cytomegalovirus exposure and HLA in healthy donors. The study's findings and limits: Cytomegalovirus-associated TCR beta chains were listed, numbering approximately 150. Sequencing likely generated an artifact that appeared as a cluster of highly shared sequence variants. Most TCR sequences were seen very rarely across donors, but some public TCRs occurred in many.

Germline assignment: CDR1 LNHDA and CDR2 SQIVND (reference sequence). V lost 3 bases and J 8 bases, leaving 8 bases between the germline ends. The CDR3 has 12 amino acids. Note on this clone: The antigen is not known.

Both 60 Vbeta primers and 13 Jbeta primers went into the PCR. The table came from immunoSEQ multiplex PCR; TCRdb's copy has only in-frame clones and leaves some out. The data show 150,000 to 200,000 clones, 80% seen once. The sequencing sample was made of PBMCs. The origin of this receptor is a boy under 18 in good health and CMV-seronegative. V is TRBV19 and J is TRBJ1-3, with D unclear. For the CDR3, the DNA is TGTGCCAGTAGTATCGGCGGGGACACCATATATTTT. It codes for CASSIGGDTIYF.